The sequence of this T cell receptor beta chain was determined in a study of T cells in Graves' hyperthyroidism and ophthalmopathy. RNA transcripts provided the source from which TCR beta CDR3 regions were amplified. An initial round of RT-PCR targeting the TCR CDR3 relied on the HTBI primer set. A single record per CDR3 protein comes from TCRdb applying MiXCR to the multiplex PCR reads. Of a few hundred thousand distinct CDR3 sequences listed, approximately 14% are singletons. This clonotype was observed at least ten times. Hyperthyroidism was newly diagnosed in patients aged 18 to 65 (duration under 2 months). Patients with uncontrolled infections, other autoimmune diseases, pregnancy or lactation were excluded. The germline V gene has CDR1 SEHNR and CDR2 FQNEAQ (reference sequence). The V end lost 9 bases, the J end lost 5 bases, and 16 bases lay between the germline ends. CDR3 length equals 13 residues.

This receptor was taken from a woman aged 18-29 years with Graves' hyperthyroidism. The chain employs TRBV7-9 and TRBJ2-5, with a weak D call TRBD2 (5 bases). The sequenced sample consisted of blood. The CDR3 sequence is CASKGGYMETQYF. Here the CDR3 DNA reads TGTGCCAGTAAGGGCGGGTACATGGAGACCCAGTACTTC.